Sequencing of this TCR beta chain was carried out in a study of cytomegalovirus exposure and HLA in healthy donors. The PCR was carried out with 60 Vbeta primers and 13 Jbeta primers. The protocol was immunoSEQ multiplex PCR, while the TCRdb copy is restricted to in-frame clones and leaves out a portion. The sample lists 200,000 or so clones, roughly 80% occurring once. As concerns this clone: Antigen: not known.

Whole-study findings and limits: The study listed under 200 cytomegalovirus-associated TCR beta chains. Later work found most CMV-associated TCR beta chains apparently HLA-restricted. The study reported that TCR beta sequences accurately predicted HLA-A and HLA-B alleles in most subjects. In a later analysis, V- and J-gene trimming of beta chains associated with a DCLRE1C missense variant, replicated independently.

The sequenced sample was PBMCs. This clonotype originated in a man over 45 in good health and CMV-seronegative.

Here the CDR3 reads CASSLDWDSSYEQYF. CDR3 sequence (DNA): TGCGCCAGCAGCTTGGATTGGGACAGCTCCTACGAGCAGTACTTC. The V and J genes are TRBV5-1 and TRBJ2-7; TRBD1 matches at 7 bases. The germline V gene encodes CDR1 SGHRS and CDR2 YFSETQ. The V gene end was trimmed by 0 bases and the J gene end by 0 bases; junction bases not matched to a gene: 3. The length of the CDR3 is 15 residues. Drawing the rest from reference TRBV5-1 and TRBJ2-7, the complete variable domain is KAGVTQTPRYLIKTRGQQVTLSCSPISGHRSVSWYQQTPGQGLQFLFEYFSETQRNKGNFPGRFSGRQFSNSRSEMNVSTLELGDSALYLCASSLDWDSSYEQYFGPGTRLTVT.